These 25 T cell receptor beta chains share one sample of origin, sequenced in a study of shared clonotypes between healthy human individuals. Using immunoSEQ multiplex PCR, the repertoire was profiled, and TCRdb retains in-frame clones only, with some absent. This table has fewer than 550,000 clones, roughly 85% appearing once. The sample taken for sequencing was PBMCs. The origin of the receptors is a woman between 35 and 50 years old in good health. Some clones in this sample may be carry-over from other donors' samples.

Remarks on this clone: The same CDR3 arises from other DNA sequences in this sample as well. This sequence joins TRBV20-1 and TRBJ2-7; 7 nucleotides align to TRBD2. This CDR3 is 11 amino acids long. Looked up from germline, CDR1 is DFQATT and CDR2 is SNEGSKA (reference sequence). Germline trimming cut 6 bases from V and 4 bases from J; bases unmatched to any gene: 3. The CDR3 DNA follows: TGCAGTGCCAGGACTAGTTACGAGCAGTACTTC. It yields the protein CSARTSYEQYF.

The chain recombines TRBV28 with TRBJ2-3; the match to TRBD2 covers 7 bases. The CDR3 consists of 16 residues. The J segment lost 2 bases and the V segment lost 3 bases, leaving 8 bases of the junction unmatched. Per germline, CDR1 MDHEN and CDR2 SYDVKM. CDR3 sequence: CASSLWGSGNTDTQYF. CDR3 in DNA: TGTGCCAGCAGTTTGTGGGGAAGCGGGAACACAGATACGCAGTATTTT.

The chain uses TRBV7-2 and TRBJ2-5; TRBD2 agrees at 8 bases. The ends lost 7 bases at V and 2 bases at J; junction bases unmatched: 9. The germline gives CDR1 SGHTA, CDR2 FQGNSA. The CDR3 loop spans 15 amino acids. The CDR3 reads CASTLSGTPQETQYF. CDR3 coding DNA: TGTGCCAGCACCCTTAGCGGGACGCCTCAAGAGACCCAGTACTTC.

This clone was seen many times. Other DNA variants within this sample encode the same CDR3. This chain uses TRBV6-4 with TRBJ2-3; 7 positions agree with TRBD1. CDR3 length equals 16 residues. V lost 0 bases to trimming and J lost 0 bases; unmatched junction nucleotides: 3. Germline V gene data show CDR1 as MRHNA and CDR2 as SNTAGT. CDR3 nucleotides: TGTGCCAGCAGTGACTCCGCAGGGGGTAGCACAGATACGCAGTATTTT. It specifies CASSDSAGGSTDTQYF.

V usage is TRBV7-3 and J usage is TRBJ2-1, with D unresolved. CDR1 is SGHTA and CDR2 is FQGTGA in the germline V gene. Trimming took off 5 bases at V and 5 bases at J, with 13 bases between the two ends. The CDR3 is made up of 14 amino acids. The CDR3 sequence is CASSPRLTHNEQFF. CDR3 bases: TGTGCCAGCAGCCCCCGGCTAACACACAATGAGCAGTTCTTC.

This clone was seen more than once but under ten times. The chain has TRBV5-6 and TRBJ1-5; TRBD1 is a possible D gene (5 bases). V was shortened by 2 bases and J by 4 bases, with 10 bases between the two germline ends. This CDR3 is built from 14 residues. The germline V gene has CDR1 SGHDT and CDR2 YYEEEE. This chain's CDR3 is CASSFQGLNQPQHF. In DNA, the CDR3 is TGTGCCAGCAGCTTCCAGGGCCTTAATCAGCCCCAGCATTTT. Supplemented by reference TRBV5-6 and TRBJ1-5, the full variable domain reads DAGVTQSPTHLIKTRGQQVTLRCSPKSGHDTVSWYQQALGQGPQFIFQYYEEEERQRGNFPDRFSGHQFPNYSSELNVNALLLGDSALYLCASSFQGLNQPQHFGDGTRLSIL.

J is TRBJ2-5 and V is TRBV5-1; D is possibly TRBD1 (5 bases). Germline-derived CDR1 and CDR2 are SGHRS and YFSETQ. Trimming removed 1 base at V and 7 bases at J, with 20 bases between. The CDR3 covers 16 residues. CDR3 bases: TGCGCCAGCAGCTTGCGAGACAGCGAATTCTTCGCGACCCAGTACTTC. It yields the protein CASSLRDSEFFATQYF.

The chain combines TRBV6-1 with TRBJ2-1, with 8 nucleotides matching TRBD2. Per the germline V gene, CDR1 is MNHNS and CDR2 is SASEGT. Trimming cost V 6 bases and J 6 bases; bases outside gene matches: 4. There are 13 residues in the CDR3. DNA of the CDR3: TGTGCCAGCAGCGCGGGACTAGTCAATGAGCAGTTCTTC. Its translation: CASSAGLVNEQFF.

Note on this clone: Other DNA sequences from this sample encode an identical CDR3 as well. The chain couples TRBV28 to TRBJ2-7; TRBD1 aligns across 9 bases. Germline V lookup: CDR1 MDHEN, CDR2 SYDVKM. This CDR3 has 14 residues. J gave up 0 bases and V 6 bases, and 3 bases lay outside the gene matches. The CDR3, as DNA: TGTGCCAGCAGGTCGACAGGGGGCTCCTACGAGCAGTACTTC. Amino acids: CASRSTGGSYEQYF.

Concerning this clone itself: An end of the junction does not agree with germline; a read error may underlie this. The sample carries other DNA sequences with the same CDR3. The rearrangement uses TRBV28 and TRBJ1-2; possible D gene TRBD1, 6 bases. CDR1 and CDR2 from the germline V gene are MDHEN and SYDVKM. CDR3 length equals 13 residues. The CDR3 is CASSSSDRDGYTF. CDR3 coding DNA: TGTGCCAGCAGTTCCTCGGACAGAGATGGCTATACCTTC.

V and J are TRBV5-1 and TRBJ2-1; a possible D gene is TRBD1 (5 bases). The CDR3 runs 13 residues. From germline, CDR1 is SGHRS and CDR2 YFSETQ. The ends were cut back, 5 bases at V and 5 bases at J, with 11 bases in the middle. CDR3 residues: CASSYRMDNEQFF. The CDR3 DNA reads TGCGCCAGCAGTTACAGGATGGACAATGAGCAGTTCTTC.

This rearrangement joins TRBV6-5 to TRBJ2-7; D gene unclear. The V end lost 6 bases, the J end lost 2 bases, and 8 bases lay between the germline ends. CDR3 length: 12 amino acids. From germline, CDR1 is MNHEY and CDR2 SVGAGI. The CDR3 bases are TGTGCCAGCAGGAAGAGCCCCTACGAGCAGTACTTC. It specifies CASRKSPYEQYF.

V gene TRBV19 combines with J gene TRBJ1-2; D gene ambiguous. This CDR3 has 14 residues. V was pared by 3 bases and J by 8 bases, with 16 bases between. Germline CDR1 is LNHDA and CDR2 is SQIVND (reference sequence). The CDR3 bases are TGTGCCAGTAGTATCCAGTGGACGGCCCCGGGCTACACCTTC. Translating gives CASSIQWTAPGYTF.

As to this clone: In the same sample, other DNA sequences code for this CDR3. The chain recombines TRBV11-2 with TRBJ2-7; no definite D call. The CDR3 has 12 amino acids. V lost 5 bases, J lost 4 bases, and 9 bases lay in between. The V gene's germline CDR1 is SGHAT and CDR2 FQNNGV. DNA of the CDR3: TGTGCCAGCAGCCGTACCCCTTACGAGCAGTACTTC. Translating it yields CASSRTPYEQYF.

This clone has just a few counts. The rearrangement uses TRBV2 and TRBJ1-1; a weak D match, TRBD1 (6 bases). The V gene lost 4 bases and the J gene lost 1 base, with 10 bases spanning the gap. CDR1 is SNHLY and CDR2 is FYNNEI in the germline V gene. This CDR3 comprises 14 residues. CDR3: CASSGRQANTEAFF. CDR3 nucleotide sequence: TGTGCCAGCAGTGGGCGACAGGCGAACACTGAAGCTTTCTTT.

This clone was seen once. The chain uses TRBV20-1 and TRBJ2-1; 7 bases fit TRBD1. From germline, CDR1 is DFQATT and CDR2 SNEGSKA (reference sequence). CDR3 length: 11 amino acids. J gave up 7 bases and V 5 bases, and 2 bases lay outside the gene matches. The CDR3 DNA follows: TGCAGTGCTTACAGGGGAAATGAGCAGTTCTTC. Protein sequence: CSAYRGNEQFF.

This clone appeared a few times. This CDR3 is CASSPQQGAGYTF. The DNA for the CDR3 is TGTGCCAGCAGTCCTCAACAGGGGGCTGGCTACACCTTC. The J gene is TRBJ1-2, the V gene TRBV6-1; TRBD1 agrees at 9 bases. CDR3 length equals 13 residues. Germline V gene data show CDR1 as MNHNS and CDR2 as SASEGT. Trimming at V came to 5 bases and at J to 7 bases, leaving 5 bases not matched to a gene.

J is TRBJ1-1 and V is TRBV28; TRBD1 might be the D (6 bases). Germline assignment: CDR1 MDHEN and CDR2 SYDVKM. The CDR3 is 18 residues long. Trimming stripped 6 bases from V and 5 bases from J, with 28 bases between. CDR3 nucleotide sequence: TGTGCCAGCAGCACTGGGGTCGTAGGGGGGCGCAGTTGGACTGAAGCTTTCTTT. This gives the protein CASSTGVVGGRSWTEAFF.

This rearrangement joins TRBV11-2 to TRBJ2-1; D is ambiguous. V lost 8 bases, J lost 8 bases, and 13 bases lay in between. CDR1 is SGHAT, CDR2 FQNNGV, per germline. This CDR3 is 12 amino acids long. CDR3 protein: CASSHSVDEQFF. CDR3 DNA sequence: TGTGCCAGCTCCCATTCGGTCGATGAGCAGTTCTTC.

The chain has TRBV5-1 and TRBJ1-2, with unresolved D. The CDR3 is made up of 18 amino acids. The V end lost 3 bases, the J end lost 6 bases, and 27 bases lay between the germline ends. Germline CDR1 and CDR2: SGHRS and YFSETQ. CDR3 nucleotide sequence: TGCGCCAGCAGCTCGAGCCCTACGAGAGAGGCGGGGAATGATGGCTACACCTTC. Protein product: CASSSSPTREAGNDGYTF.

V usage is TRBV5-6 and J usage is TRBJ2-5, with D tentatively TRBD2 (5 bases). V lost 2 bases and J lost 5, with 19 bases in between. This CDR3 comprises 16 residues. From germline, CDR1 is SGHDT and CDR2 YYEEEE. The CDR3 DNA follows: TGTGCCAGCAGCTTAATTCGGCGGGCACTCGGGGAGACCCAGTACTTC. As protein: CASSLIRRALGETQYF.

A word on this clone: The germline gene is not matched at one end of the junction; a read error may be the cause. The chain employs TRBV10-3 and TRBJ1-1; D is possibly TRBD1 (5 bases). CDR1 is ENHRY, CDR2 SYGVKD, per germline. The CDR3 runs to 15 residues. DNA of the CDR3: TGTGCCAGCAACGACAGAAGAAATGTGGACACTGAAGCTCTCTTT. Residues: CASNDRRNVDTEALF.

This clone was found a few times. This sequence joins TRBV7-2 and TRBJ2-7; maybe TRBD1 (5 bases). Looked up from germline, CDR1 is SGHTA and CDR2 is FQGNSA. V lost 5 bases and J lost 7, with 12 bases in between. The CDR3 sequence is 12 residues long. The CDR3 is CASSDPKGEQYF. The CDR3, as DNA: TGTGCCAGCAGCGACCCCAAGGGGGAGCAGTACTTC.

The chain combines TRBV7-6 with TRBJ2-3, with D hard to call. Trimming took off 1 base at V and 4 bases at J, with 18 bases between the two ends. Germline loops: CDR1 SGHVS, CDR2 FNYEAQ. This CDR3 region has 17 residues. CDR3 bases: TGTGCCAGCAGCTTAGGTCAGGCCAGCAGTCCTTCAGATACGCAGTATTTT. Residues: CASSLGQASSPSDTQYF.

The J gene is TRBJ2-1, the V gene TRBV19, with D tentatively TRBD2 (6 bases). Germline V gene data show CDR1 as LNHDA and CDR2 as SQIVND (reference sequence). This CDR3 has 14 amino acids. Trimming pared 5 bases from V and 4 bases from J, leaving 12 bases between. The CDR3 region is CASSATSPYNEQFF. For the CDR3, the DNA is TGTGCCAGTAGTGCTACTAGCCCTTACAATGAGCAGTTCTTC.